This T cell receptor (beta chain) derives from a study of T cells in tumors after PD-1 blockade. Whole-study context: During anti-PD-1 treatment, some patients continued daily vismodegib 150 mg. Peripheral blood samples averaged around 38,000 unique clonotypes and around 120,000 templates. Study-level points and caveats: Around two fifths of tumor TCR clonotypes were also found in blood.

Some clones are missing from TCRdb's copy, which holds only in-frame ones; the method was immunoSEQ multiplex PCR. The table has approximately 48,000 clones, around 85% seen once. V dropped 0 bases and J dropped 0 bases, with 9 bases sitting between them. The length of the CDR3 is 16 residues. Germline-derived CDR1 and CDR2 are SGHTA and FQGNSA. Genomic DNA template from tumor biopsies or peripheral blood, 616 ng to 6,004 ng input. Notes on this clone: Its antigen remains unknown.

The receptor's source is a human donor with basal cell carcinoma. The chain couples TRBV7-2 to TRBJ1-3, with a weak D call TRBD1 (5 bases). Material: PBMCs, obtained before anti-PD-1 treatment. The CDR3: CASSLAWGISGNTIYF. Here the CDR3 DNA reads TGTGCCAGCAGCTTAGCTTGGGGGATCTCTGGAAACACCATATATTTT.